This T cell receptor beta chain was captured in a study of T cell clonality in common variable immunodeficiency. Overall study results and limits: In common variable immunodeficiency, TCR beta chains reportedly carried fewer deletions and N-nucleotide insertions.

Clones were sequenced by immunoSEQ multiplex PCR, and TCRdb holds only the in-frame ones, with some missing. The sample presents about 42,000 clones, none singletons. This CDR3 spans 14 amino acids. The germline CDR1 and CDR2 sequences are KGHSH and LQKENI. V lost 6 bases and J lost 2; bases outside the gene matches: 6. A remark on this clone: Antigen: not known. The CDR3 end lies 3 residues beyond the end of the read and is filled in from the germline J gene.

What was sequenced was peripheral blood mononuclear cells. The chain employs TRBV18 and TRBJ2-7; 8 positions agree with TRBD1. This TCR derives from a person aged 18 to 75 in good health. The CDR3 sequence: CASSPSRGPYEQYF. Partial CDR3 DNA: TGTGCCAGCTCCCCAAGCAGGGGGCCCTACGAG.